The entry below gives a single T cell receptor (beta chain) sequence along with its context. Its matching antigen is unknown. The CDR3 runs 13 residues. CDR1 is SQVTM and CDR2 is ANQGSEA in the germline V gene. J gave up 4 bases and V 4 bases, and 3 bases lay outside the gene matches. This sample was taken from a study of vaccination and CD4 T cells after COVID-19. Overall study results and limits: Spike mono-reactivity was found in 304 of the 307 vaccine-specific clones identified in convalescent patients. No early post-infection timepoints were studied, and convalescent patients studied were relatively few.

Indicated treatment: approximately 10-day PBMC culture with coronavirus spike peptide pools or control peptides (ViraFEST assay). T cells were expanded with peptide pools, and expanded clonotypes were identified by TCR sequencing. With the Oncomine TCR Beta short-read assay, DNA from cultured CD4+ T cells was sequenced. TCRdb analysed the PCR reads with MiXCR anew, one entry per CDR3 protein. The sample comprises about 15,000 distinct CDR3 sequences, 52% of which are singletons, and less than 7.5% rests with the top ten. Sequenced material: CD4+ T cells from blood, cultured in vitro. The sequence was obtained from a human donor who had recovered from COVID-19. J is TRBJ1-5 and V is TRBV29-1, with 8 bases that match TRBD1. Here the CDR3 DNA reads TGCAGCGTTGGACAGGGGTCAAATCAGCCCCAGCATTTT. Protein sequence: CSVGQGSNQPQHF.